This T cell receptor beta chain emerged from a study of cytomegalovirus exposure and HLA in healthy donors. These donors, healthy bone marrow donors, were studied. It was with 60 Vbeta and 13 Jbeta primers that the PCR ran. Sequenced by immunoSEQ multiplex PCR; TCRdb stores in-frame clones only, minus some. The sample has 200,000 to 250,000 clones, around 73% seen once. Germline V gene data show CDR1 as GTSNPN and CDR2 as SVGIG (reference sequence). Trimming cost V 3 bases and J 7 bases, with 15 bases left between them. The CDR3 is 13 residues long. Whole-study findings and limits: As immune exposure information, only CMV serostatus was available. Some V segments, TRBV6-2 and TRBV6-3 among them, were indistinguishable and were therefore excluded. Most likely, a cluster of highly shared sequence variants arose as a sequencing artifact.

About this clone: Its antigen is unknown.

Sequencing input: PBMCs. This chain uses TRBV30 with TRBJ1-2; D call uncertain. This TCR derives from a woman aged 30 to 39 in good health and CMV-seronegative. This chain's CDR3 is CAWRATGSGGYTF. Written as DNA, the CDR3 is TGTGCCTGGAGAGCGACGGGGAGTGGTGGCTACACCTTC.